Detailed here is one T cell receptor beta chain. Source study methods: Estimation of nucleated cell counts relied on the amplification of reference gene primers. The repertoire was sequenced with immunoSEQ multiplex PCR; TCRdb's copy has only in-frame clones and lacks some. V, J and clone size derive from that table, while D and trimming were established from the DNA sequence. This table holds roughly 100,000 clones, 60% to 80% found once. V lost 4 bases, J lost 5 bases, and 11 bases stayed unmatched. The CDR3 totals 15 residues. CDR1 and CDR2 (germline): SGHTS, YDEGEE. The data belong to a study of blood T cell repertoires in COVID-19. The overall study: Collection of acute and convalescent COVID-19 samples took place in the United States, Italy and Spain.

The rearrangement uses TRBV5-8 and TRBJ2-5, with 7 nucleotides matching TRBD1. This TCR derives from a man aged 55 to 70 with active or convalescent COVID-19. The sequencing sample was made of peripheral blood. CDR3 nucleotides: TGTGCCAGCAGCACAGGGACAGACCACTCGGAGACCCAGTACTTC. Translating it yields CASSTGTDHSETQYF. Using reference TRBV5-8 and TRBJ2-5 for the parts outside the CDR3, the full variable domain is EAGVTQSPTHLIKTRGQQATLRCSPISGHTSVYWYQQALGLGLQFLLWYDEGEERNRGNFPPRFSGRQFPNYSSELNVNALELEDSALYLCASSTGTDHSETQYFGPGTRLLVL.